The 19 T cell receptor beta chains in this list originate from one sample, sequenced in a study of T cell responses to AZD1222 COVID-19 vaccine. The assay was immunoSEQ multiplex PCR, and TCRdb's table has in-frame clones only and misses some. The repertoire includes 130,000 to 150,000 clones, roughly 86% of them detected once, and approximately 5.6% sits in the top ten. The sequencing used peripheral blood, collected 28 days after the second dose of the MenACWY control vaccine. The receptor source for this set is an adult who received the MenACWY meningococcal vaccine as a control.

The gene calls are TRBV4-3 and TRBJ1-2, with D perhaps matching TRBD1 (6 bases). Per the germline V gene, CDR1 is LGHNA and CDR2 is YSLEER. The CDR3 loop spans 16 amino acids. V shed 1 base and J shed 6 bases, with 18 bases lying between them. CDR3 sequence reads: CASSQGRTVKENGYTF. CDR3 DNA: TGCGCCAGCAGCCAAGGCCGGACAGTGAAGGAGAATGGCTACACCTTC.

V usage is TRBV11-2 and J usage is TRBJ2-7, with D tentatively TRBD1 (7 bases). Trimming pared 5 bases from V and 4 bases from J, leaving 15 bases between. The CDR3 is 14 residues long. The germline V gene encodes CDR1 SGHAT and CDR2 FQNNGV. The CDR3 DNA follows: TGTGCCAGCAGCCCACGCGGGACAGTTTACGAGCAGTACTTC. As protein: CASSPRGTVYEQYF.

The CDR3 sequence is CASSKYGGALSNEQFF. DNA of the CDR3: TGTGCCAGCAGCAAGTACGGGGGGGCCTTGTCCAATGAGCAGTTCTTC. The V gene is TRBV7-9, the J gene TRBJ2-1; TRBD2 matches 8 bases. The CDR3 is 16 amino acids. J was trimmed by 6 bases and V by 5 bases; bases with no gene match: 12. Germline-derived CDR1 and CDR2 are SEHNR and FQNEAQ (reference sequence).

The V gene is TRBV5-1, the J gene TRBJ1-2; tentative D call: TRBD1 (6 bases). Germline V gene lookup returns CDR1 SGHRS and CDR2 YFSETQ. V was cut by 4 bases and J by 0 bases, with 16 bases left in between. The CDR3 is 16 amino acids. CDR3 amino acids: CASSGTLDRTNYGYTF. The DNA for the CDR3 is TGCGCCAGCAGCGGGACACTGGACCGAACTAACTATGGCTACACCTTC. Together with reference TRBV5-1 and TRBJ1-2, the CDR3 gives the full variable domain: KAGVTQTPRYLIKTRGQQVTLSCSPISGHRSVSWYQQTPGQGLQFLFEYFSETQRNKGNFPGRFSGRQFSNSRSEMNVSTLELGDSALYLCASSGTLDRTNYGYTFGSGTRLTVV.

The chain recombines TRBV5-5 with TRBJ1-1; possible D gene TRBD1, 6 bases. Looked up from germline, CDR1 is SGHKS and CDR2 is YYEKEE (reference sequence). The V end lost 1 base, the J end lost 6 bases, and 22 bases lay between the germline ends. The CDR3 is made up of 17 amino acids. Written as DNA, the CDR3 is TGTGCCAGCAGCTTGAGGTACGGTGGGCAGGGGTCCCCTGAAGCTTTCTTT. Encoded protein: CASSLRYGGQGSPEAFF. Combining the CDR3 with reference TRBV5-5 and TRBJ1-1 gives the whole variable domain DAGVTQSPTHLIKTRGQQVTLRCSPISGHKSVSWYQQVLGQGPQFIFQYYEKEERGRGNFPDRFSARQFPNYSSELNVNALLLGDSALYLCASSLRYGGQGSPEAFFGQGTRLTVV.

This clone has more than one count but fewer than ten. CDR3 region: CASSLGTASNQPQHF. DNA of the CDR3: TGTGCCAGCAGTTTGGGGACGGCGAGCAATCAGCCCCAGCATTTT. The V gene is TRBV11-1, the J gene TRBJ1-5; tentative D call: TRBD1 (5 bases). CDR1 is SGHAT, CDR2 FQDESV, per germline (reference sequence). This CDR3 contains 15 residues. The V and J ends lost 6 bases and 1 base respectively, with 13 bases between them.

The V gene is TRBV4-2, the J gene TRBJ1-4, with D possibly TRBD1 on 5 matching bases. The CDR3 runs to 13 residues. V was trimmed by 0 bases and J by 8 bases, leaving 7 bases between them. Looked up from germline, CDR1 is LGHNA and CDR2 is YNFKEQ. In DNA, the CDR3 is TGTGCCAGCAGCCAAGAAGGGGAAGAAAAACTGTTTTTT. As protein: CASSQEGEEKLFF.

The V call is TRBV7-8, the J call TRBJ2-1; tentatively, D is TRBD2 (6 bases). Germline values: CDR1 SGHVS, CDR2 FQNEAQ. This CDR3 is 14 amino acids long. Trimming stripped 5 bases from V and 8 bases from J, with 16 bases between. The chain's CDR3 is CASSVRGLTHEQFF. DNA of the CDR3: TGTGCCAGCAGCGTAAGGGGACTGACCCATGAGCAGTTCTTC. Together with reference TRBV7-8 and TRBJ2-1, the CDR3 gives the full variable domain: GAGVSQSPRYKVAKRGQDVALRCDPISGHVSLFWYQQALGQGPEFLTYFQNEAQLDKSGLPSDRFFAERPEGSVSTLKIQRTQQEDSAVYLCASSVRGLTHEQFFGPGTRLTVL.

CDR3 sequence (DNA): TGTGCCAGCAGTGAATATGGGAGTAGGTACACTGAAGCTTTCTTT. Residues: CASSEYGSRYTEAFF. V and J are TRBV25-1 and TRBJ1-1; D is unresolved. The CDR3 runs to 15 residues. V was cut by 0 bases and J by 3 bases, with 11 bases left in between. Germline values: CDR1 MGHDK, CDR2 SYGVNS.

The CDR3 loop reads CASSLGTGGGYTF. DNA of the CDR3: TGTGCCAGCAGTTTGGGGACAGGGGGTGGCTACACCTTC. V and J are TRBV12-3 or TRBV12-4 and TRBJ1-2; 11 nucleotides line up with TRBD1. This CDR3 has 13 residues. The junction had 1 base not matched to a gene; V was cut back by 3 bases and J by 7 bases.

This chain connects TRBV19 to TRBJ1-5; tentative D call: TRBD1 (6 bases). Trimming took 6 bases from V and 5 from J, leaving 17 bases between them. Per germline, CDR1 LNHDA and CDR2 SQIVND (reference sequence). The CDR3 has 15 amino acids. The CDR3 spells CASRGPGEFYQPQHF. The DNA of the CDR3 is TGTGCCAGTAGGGGGCCAGGGGAATTCTATCAGCCCCAGCATTTT.

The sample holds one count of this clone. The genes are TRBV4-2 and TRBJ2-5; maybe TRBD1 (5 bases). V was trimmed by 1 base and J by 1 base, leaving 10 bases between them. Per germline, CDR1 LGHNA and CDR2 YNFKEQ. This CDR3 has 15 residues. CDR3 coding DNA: TGTGCCAGCAGCCAAGGAGCAGGGATCCAAGAGACCCAGTACTTC. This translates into CASSQGAGIQETQYF.

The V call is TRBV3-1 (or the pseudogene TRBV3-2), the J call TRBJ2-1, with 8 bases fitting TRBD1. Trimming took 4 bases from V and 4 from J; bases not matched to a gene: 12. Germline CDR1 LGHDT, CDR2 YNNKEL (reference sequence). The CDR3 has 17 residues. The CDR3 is CASSRGRPRTGYNEQFF. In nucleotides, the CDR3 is TGTGCCAGCAGCCGCGGACGACCCAGGACAGGGTACAATGAGCAGTTCTTC.

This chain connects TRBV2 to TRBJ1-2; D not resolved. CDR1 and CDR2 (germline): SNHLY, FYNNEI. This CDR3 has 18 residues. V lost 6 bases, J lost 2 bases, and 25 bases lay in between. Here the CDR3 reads CASSPQRAAGISNYGYTF. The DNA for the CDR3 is TGTGCCAGCAGCCCCCAAAGGGCTGCTGGTATCAGCAACTATGGCTACACCTTC.

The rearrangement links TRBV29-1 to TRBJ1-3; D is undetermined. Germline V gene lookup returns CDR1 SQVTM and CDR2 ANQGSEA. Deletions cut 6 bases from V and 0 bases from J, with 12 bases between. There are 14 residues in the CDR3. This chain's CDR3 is CSVNTVFSGNTIYF. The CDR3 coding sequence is TGCAGCGTGAATACAGTCTTCTCTGGAAACACCATATATTTT.

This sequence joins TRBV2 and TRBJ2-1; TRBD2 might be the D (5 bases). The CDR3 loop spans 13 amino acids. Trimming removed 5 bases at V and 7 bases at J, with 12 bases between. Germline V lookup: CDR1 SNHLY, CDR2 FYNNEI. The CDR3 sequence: CASSRTGFNEQFF. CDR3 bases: TGTGCCAGCAGTCGGACTGGTTTTAATGAGCAGTTCTTC.

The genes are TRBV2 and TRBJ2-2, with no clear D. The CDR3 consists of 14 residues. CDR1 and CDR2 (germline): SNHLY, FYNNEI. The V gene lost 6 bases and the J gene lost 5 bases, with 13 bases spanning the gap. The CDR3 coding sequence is TGTGCCAGCAGGGCGGAGATGTTAACCGGGGAGCTGTTTTTT. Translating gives CASRAEMLTGELFF.

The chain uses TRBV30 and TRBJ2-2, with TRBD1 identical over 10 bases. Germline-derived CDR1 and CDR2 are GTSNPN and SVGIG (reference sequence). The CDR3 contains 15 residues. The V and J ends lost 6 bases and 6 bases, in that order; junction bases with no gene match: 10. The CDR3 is CACLPGQGLAGELFF. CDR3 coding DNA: TGTGCCTGCCTACCGGGACAGGGGTTGGCCGGGGAGCTGTTTTTT.

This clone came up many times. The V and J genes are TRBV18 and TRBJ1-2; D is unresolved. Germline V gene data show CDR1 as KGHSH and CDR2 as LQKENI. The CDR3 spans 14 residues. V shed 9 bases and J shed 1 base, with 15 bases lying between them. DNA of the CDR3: TGTGCCAGTCGATCCGACGGAAATAACTATGGCTACACCTTC. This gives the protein CASRSDGNNYGYTF.